These 21 T cell receptor beta chains were sequenced from one sample in a study of blood T cell repertoires in COVID-19. Clones were read by immunoSEQ multiplex PCR, and TCRdb kept only the in-frame ones, dropping some. The repertoire has about 83,000 clones, about 86% of them found once; the top ten carry approximately 22%. Sequencing was done on a sample of peripheral blood. These receptors were collected from a woman over 75 in a cohort sampled during active or convalescent COVID-19.

This clone was seen once. The genes are TRBV5-6 and TRBJ2-4, with 10 bases matching TRBD2. CDR1 SGHDT and CDR2 YYEEEE come from the germline V gene. The CDR3 runs to 16 residues. The J segment lost 6 bases and the V segment lost 2 bases, leaving 8 bases of the junction unmatched. CDR3 amino acids: CASSLFEGLARNIQYF. The CDR3 region has the DNA TGTGCCAGCAGCTTATTTGAGGGACTAGCGAGAAACATTCAGTACTTC.

V and J are TRBV11-2 and TRBJ1-4; D possibly corresponds to TRBD1 (5 bases). CDR1 and CDR2 (germline): SGHAT, FQNNGV. There are 16 residues in the CDR3. Trimming removed 5 bases from V and 7 bases from J, with 20 bases in between. The DNA for the CDR3 is TGTGCCAGCAGCAGTAGGACGGACGCGGGGGGTGAAAAACTGTTTTTT. Translated: CASSSRTDAGGEKLFF. The whole variable domain, filled in from reference TRBV11-2 and TRBJ1-4, reads EAGVAQSPRYKIIEKRQSVAFWCNPISGHATLYWYQQILGQGPKLLIQFQNNGVVDDSQLPKDRFSAERLKGVDSTLKIQPAKLEDSAVYLCASSSRTDAGGEKLFFGSGTQLSVL.

The chain joins TRBV4-1 to TRBJ2-7; D is possibly TRBD1 (6 bases). Germline values: CDR1 MGHRA, CDR2 YSYEKL. CDR3 length: 18 residues. V shed 2 bases and J shed 2 bases, with 22 bases lying between them. The CDR3 DNA reads TGCGCCAGCAGCCAAATACGTAGTGGACAGATCCTCCCCTACGAGCAGTACGTC. It encodes CASSQIRSGQILPYEQYV.

This chain connects TRBV5-1 to TRBJ2-3, with D unresolved. From germline, CDR1 is SGHRS and CDR2 YFSETQ. The V end was cut by 5 bases, the J end by 0 bases, with 4 bases between. This CDR3 region has 12 residues. The CDR3 sequence is CASRESTDTQYF. The CDR3, as DNA: TGCGCCAGCAGGGAGAGCACAGATACGCAGTATTTT.

On this clone: One end of the junction varies from germline; a read error may be responsible. The DNA of the CDR3 is TGTGCCAGTAGTCGCGGACAGGTTATGAAGACTGAAGCTTTCTTT. This encodes CASSRGQVMKTEAFF. V is TRBV19 and J is TRBJ1-1, with 7 bases that match TRBD1. The germline V gene encodes CDR1 LNHDA and CDR2 SQIVND (reference sequence). This CDR3 is 15 amino acids long.

This clone has more than one count but fewer than ten. The gene calls are TRBV5-1 and TRBJ1-4; TRBD1 matches 7 bases. Germline CDR1 is SGHRS and CDR2 is YFSETQ. V shed 4 bases and J 3 bases; nucleotides not matched to a gene: 6. The CDR3 loop spans 15 amino acids. The CDR3, as DNA: TGCGCCAGCAGCCCCTGGGACAGCTCTAATGAAAAACTGTTTTTT. This codes for CASSPWDSSNEKLFF.

This clone is a singleton in its sample. The rearrangement joins TRBV11-3 to TRBJ1-6, with D tentatively TRBD1 (6 bases). Trimming took off 5 bases at V and 8 bases at J, with 16 bases between the two ends. This CDR3 is built from 15 residues. The germline V gene encodes CDR1 SGHNT and CDR2 YENEEA. The CDR3 nucleotides read TGTGCCAGCAGCCCCGTAGGGACACCCCATTCACCCCTCCACTTT. Translation gives CASSPVGTPHSPLHF.

V and J are TRBV19 and TRBJ1-1; a possible D gene is TRBD1 (6 bases). The CDR3 has 14 amino acids. V lost 4 bases and J lost 2, with 11 bases in between. Germline lookup yields CDR1 LNHDA and CDR2 SQIVND (reference sequence). CDR3 coding DNA: TGTGCCAGTAGTAGTCGGACAGTAAACACTGAAGCTTTCTTT. Translation gives CASSSRTVNTEAFF.

The rearrangement links TRBV5-1 to TRBJ2-2, with a possible D match to TRBD2 (5 bases). Germline CDR1 is SGHRS and CDR2 is YFSETQ. There are 15 residues in the CDR3. V lost 2 bases to trimming and J lost 4 bases, with 12 bases between them. CDR3 sequence: CASSFEERSTGELFF. CDR3 coding DNA: TGCGCCAGCAGCTTCGAGGAGCGGAGCACCGGGGAGCTGTTTTTT.

The chain combines TRBV30 with TRBJ1-2; TRBD1 matches 7 bases. This CDR3 contains 12 residues. Germline V gene lookup returns CDR1 GTSNPN and CDR2 SVGIG (reference sequence). With V trimmed by 3 bases and J by 2 bases, 0 bases remained unmatched. CDR3 residues: CAWRGQNYGYTF. The CDR3 DNA sequence: TGTGCCTGGAGGGGACAGAACTATGGCTACACCTTC.

The chain has TRBV18 and TRBJ1-4, with 7 bases matching TRBD1. The germline CDR1 and CDR2 sequences are KGHSH and LQKENI. V lost 6 bases to trimming and J lost 3 bases; unmatched junction nucleotides: 4. The length of the CDR3 is 14 residues. In DNA, the CDR3 is TGTGCCAGCTCCCGGGACAGACCTAATGAAAAACTGTTTTTT. Translating gives CASSRDRPNEKLFF.

The chain couples TRBV20-1 to TRBJ2-2; D possibly corresponds to TRBD2 (6 bases). The CDR3 length is 14 residues. Trimming removed 3 bases from V and 1 base from J, with 9 bases in between. Germline V gene data show CDR1 as DFQATT and CDR2 as SNEGSKA (reference sequence). The CDR3 here is CSASAGRNTGELFF. CDR3 nucleotide sequence: TGCAGTGCTAGTGCGGGGAGGAACACCGGGGAGCTGTTTTTT.

This clone appeared once. The rearrangement joins TRBV30 to TRBJ1-4, with 8 nucleotides matching TRBD1. Losses at the gene ends were 4 bases for V and 7 bases for J; bases not matched to a gene: 14. Germline loops: CDR1 GTSNPN, CDR2 SVGIG (reference sequence). This CDR3 has 16 amino acids. Here the CDR3 reads CAWTLNPTGVGEKLFF. DNA for the CDR3: TGTGCCTGGACCCTAAACCCGACAGGGGTCGGTGAAAAACTGTTTTTT.

The J gene is TRBJ1-3, the V gene TRBV2; D gene unclear. Germline V gene data show CDR1 as SNHLY and CDR2 as FYNNEI. V shed 3 bases and J shed 0 bases, with 15 bases lying between them. CDR3 size: 17 residues. CDR3 in DNA: TGTGCCAGCAGTGAGGGAAGAGGGAGATCCTCTGGAAACACCATATATTTT. Residues: CASSEGRGRSSGNTIYF.

This chain joins TRBV2 and TRBJ2-1, with 13 bases lining up with TRBD2. With 6 bases clipped from V and 6 bases from J, the junction kept 5 bases outside the gene matches. This CDR3 contains 15 residues. Germline V lookup: CDR1 SNHLY, CDR2 FYNNEI. CDR3 coding DNA: TGTGCCAGCAGCTACACTAGCGGGAGGGCCAATGAGCAGTTCTTC. As protein: CASSYTSGRANEQFF.

In DNA form, the CDR3 reads TGTGCCAGCAGCCCCAAAAAGATCGGGGGCACCGGGGAGCTGTTTTTT. This translates into CASSPKKIGGTGELFF. The rearrangement uses TRBV7-3 and TRBJ2-2; D perhaps matches TRBD2 (6 bases). This CDR3 is 16 amino acids long. Trimming left V 5 bases short and J 4 bases short, with 17 bases between. Looked up from germline, CDR1 is SGHTA and CDR2 is FQGTGA.

The chain links TRBV6-1 to TRBJ1-1; 8 positions match TRBD1. V gave up 4 bases and J gave up 4 bases; unmatched junction bases: 11. CDR3 length: 16 amino acids. Germline CDR1 reads MNHNS; CDR2 reads SASEGT. In DNA form, the CDR3 reads TGTGCCAGCAGTGCAATACAAAACAGGGGGATCACTGAAGCTTTCTTT. Its translation is CASSAIQNRGITEAFF.

The genes are TRBV28 and TRBJ1-4; D possibly corresponds to TRBD1 (5 bases). Germline CDR1 reads MDHEN; CDR2 reads SYDVKM. This CDR3 comprises 12 residues. Trimming pared 7 bases from V and 11 bases from J, leaving 14 bases between. Written as DNA, the CDR3 is TGTGCCAGCAACGGCAGGGATTGGAAACTGTTTTTT. Residues: CASNGRDWKLFF.

The CDR3 reads CASSLINYGYTF. In DNA form, the CDR3 reads TGTGCCAGCAGTCTTATCAACTATGGCTACACCTTC. V usage is TRBV28 and J usage is TRBJ1-2; D call uncertain. V lost 5 bases, J lost 2 bases, and 6 bases lay in between. The germline CDR1 and CDR2 sequences are MDHEN and SYDVKM. The CDR3 length is 12 residues.

This chain uses TRBV3-1 (or the pseudogene TRBV3-2) with TRBJ1-5, with 8 bases lining up with TRBD1. There are 16 residues in the CDR3. J lost 6 bases, V lost 2 bases, and 9 bases had no gene match. In germline, CDR1 is LGHDT, CDR2 YNNKEL (reference sequence). The CDR3 nucleotides read TGTGCCAGCAGCCAAAAGAAGACAGGGGAAGGTCAGCCCCAGCATTTT. Translating it yields CASSQKKTGEGQPQHF.

The sample holds one count of this clone. V usage is TRBV7-9 and J usage is TRBJ2-3; weak D call: TRBD1 (6 bases). The germline V and J ends were trimmed by 4 bases and 0 bases, with 11 bases remaining between them. CDR3 length equals 15 residues. Germline loops: CDR1 SEHNR, CDR2 FQNEAQ (reference sequence). The CDR3 protein is CASSSRTASTDTQYF. In nucleotides, the CDR3 is TGTGCCAGCAGCTCCAGGACAGCCAGCACAGATACGCAGTATTTT. The whole variable domain, filled in from reference TRBV7-9 and TRBJ2-3, reads DTGVSQNPRHKITKRGQNVTFRCDPISEHNRLYWYRQTLGQGPEFLTYFQNEAQLEKSRLLSDRFSAERPKGSFSTLEIQRTEQGDSAMYLCASSSRTASTDTQYFGPGTRLTVL.